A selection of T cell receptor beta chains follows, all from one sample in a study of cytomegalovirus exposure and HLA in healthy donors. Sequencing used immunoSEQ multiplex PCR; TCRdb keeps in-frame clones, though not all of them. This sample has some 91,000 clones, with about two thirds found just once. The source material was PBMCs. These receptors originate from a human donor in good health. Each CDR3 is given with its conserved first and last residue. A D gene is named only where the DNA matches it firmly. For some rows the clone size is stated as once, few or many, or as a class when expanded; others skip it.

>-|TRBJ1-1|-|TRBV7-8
TGTGCCAGCAGCTCCATCAGGGTGGGCACTGAAGCTTTCTTT
CASSSIRVGTEAFF
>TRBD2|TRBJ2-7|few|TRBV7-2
TGTGCCAGCAGCTTAGCCTCGCCGGGACTAGCGGGGGGCCGGTCTCCCTACGAGCAGTACTTC
CASSLASPGLAGGRSPYEQYF
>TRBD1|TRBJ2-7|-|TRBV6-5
TGTGCCAGCAGTTTTTCGACAGGGGACTACGAGCAGTACTTC
CASSFSTGDYEQYF
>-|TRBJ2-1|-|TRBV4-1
TGCGCCAGCAGCCAAGATCCACAGGAACACTCCTACAATGAGCAGTTCTTC
CASSQDPQEHSYNEQFF
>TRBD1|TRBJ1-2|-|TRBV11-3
TGTGCCAGCAGCCTTCGGACAGGGTATAACTATGGCTACACCTTC
CASSLRTGYNYGYTF
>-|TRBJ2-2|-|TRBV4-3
TGCGCCAGCAGCCAAGGGACTACGAACACCGGGGAGCTGTTTTTT
CASSQGTTNTGELFF
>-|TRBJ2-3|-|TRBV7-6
TGTGCCAGTCGGGTAGGTGGCACAGATACGCAGTATTTT
CASRVGGTDTQYF
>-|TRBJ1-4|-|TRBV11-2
TGTGCCAGCAGCCTACTGATGAATGAAAAACTGTTTTTT
CASSLLMNEKLFF
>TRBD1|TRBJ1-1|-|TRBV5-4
TGTGCCAGCAGCTTAATAGGACAGGGGGCAATGAACACTGAAGCTTTCTTT
CASSLIGQGAMNTEAFF
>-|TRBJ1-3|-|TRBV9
TGTGCCAGCAGCGGAACAGCTGGAAACACCATATATTTT
CASSGTAGNTIYF
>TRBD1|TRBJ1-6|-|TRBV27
TGTGCCAGCAGTTCTACCTGGACAGGGAATTCACCCCTCCACTTT
CASSSTWTGNSPLHF
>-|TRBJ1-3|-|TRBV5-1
TGCGCCAGTCTGCACGGGAAGAGCTCTGGAAACACCATATATTTT
CASLHGKSSGNTIYF
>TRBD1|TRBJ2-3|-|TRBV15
TGTGCCACCAGCAGAGATTATCAAGGACAGGGAGCAGATACGCAGTATTTT
CATSRDYQGQGADTQYF
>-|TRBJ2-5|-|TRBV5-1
TGCGCCAGCAGCTTGGCTGCCGGTCAAGAGACCCAGTACTTC
CASSLAAGQETQYF
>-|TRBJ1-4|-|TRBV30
TGTGCCTGGAGTGTCGGGATCGGGTCCGGTGAAAAACTGTTTTTT
CAWSVGIGSGEKLFF
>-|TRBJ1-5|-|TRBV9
TGTGCCAGCAGCTTGGGACATGATCAGCCCCAGCATTTT
CASSLGHDQPQHF
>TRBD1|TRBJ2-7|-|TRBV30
TGTGCCAGTCCGGGACAGGGCCCCCGCGAGCAGTACTTC
CASPGQGPREQYF
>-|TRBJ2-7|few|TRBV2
TGTGCCAGCTGCAGCGAAAGAACCTACGAGCAGTACTTC
CASCSERTYEQYF
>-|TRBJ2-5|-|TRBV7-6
TGTGCCAGCAGCTTAGAGCCCCTACCCCGACAAGAGACCCAGTACTTC
CASSLEPLPRQETQYF
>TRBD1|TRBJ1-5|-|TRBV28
TGTGCCAGCAGTGTGGGACAGTCCGATCAGCCCCAGCATTTT
CASSVGQSDQPQHF
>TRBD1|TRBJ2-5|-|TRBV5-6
TGTGCCAGCTCCGGACAGGGGGTTGAGACCCAGTACTTC
CASSGQGVETQYF
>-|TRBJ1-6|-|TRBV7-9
TGTGCCAGCAGCTTAGCCCCCACGGGGAGCTCCTATAATTCACCCCTCCACTTT
CASSLAPTGSSYNSPLHF
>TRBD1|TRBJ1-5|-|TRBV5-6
TGTGCCAGCAGCACGAACAGGGGGCCGGGGGAGCCCCAGCATTTT
CASSTNRGPGEPQHF
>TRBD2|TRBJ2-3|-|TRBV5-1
TGCGCCAGCAGCAGGGGGCTAGCGGGGGGGCCCGGAGGTACAGATACGCAGTATTTT
CASSRGLAGGPGGTDTQYF
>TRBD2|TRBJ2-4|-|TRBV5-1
TGCGCCAGCAGCCAAGCGGGGATACTAGCCAAAAACATTCAGTACTTC
CASSQAGILAKNIQYF
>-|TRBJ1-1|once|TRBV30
TGTGCCTGGAGTGAATCCTATCGGCCACAGGATACTGAAGCTTTCTTT
CAWSESYRPQDTEAFF
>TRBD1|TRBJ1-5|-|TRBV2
TGTGCCAGCAGGGCCGACAGGGTAAATCAGCCCCAGCATTTT
CASRADRVNQPQHF
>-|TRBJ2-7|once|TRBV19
TGTGCCAGTAGTACTCGGGGAAACTACGAGCAGTACTTC
CASSTRGNYEQYF
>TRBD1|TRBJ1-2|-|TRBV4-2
TGTGCCGCAGGACCCCGGGACAGTGAACGGTATGGCTACACCTTC
CAAGPRDSERYGYTF
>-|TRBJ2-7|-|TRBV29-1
TGCAGCGTTACAGGCCAACTTTCCTACGAGCAGTACTTC
CSVTGQLSYEQYF
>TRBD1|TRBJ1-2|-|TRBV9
TGTGCCAGCAGCAAGGACAGGGGCTATGGCTACACCTTC
CASSKDRGYGYTF
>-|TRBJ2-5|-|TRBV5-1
TGCGCCAGCAGCTGGAGGCCAGGTAACCAAGAGACCCAGTACTTC
CASSWRPGNQETQYF
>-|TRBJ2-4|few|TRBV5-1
TGCGCCAGCAGCTTGGCGCAGGGAAGGAACATTCAGTACTTC
CASSLAQGRNIQYF
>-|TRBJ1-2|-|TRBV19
TGTGCCAGTAGTGCTCGGACTGGGAGGGACTATGGCTACACCTTC
CASSARTGRDYGYTF